The 28 T cell receptor beta chains in this list originate from one sample, sequenced in a study of cytomegalovirus exposure and HLA in healthy donors. PCR was performed using 60 Vbeta and 13 Jbeta primers. Profiled with immunoSEQ multiplex PCR; TCRdb holds only in-frame clones, not every one. The table lists around 40,000 clones, 70% to 80% of them singletons, with around 3.3% in the top ten. The sequencing input was PBMCs. Every receptor here comes from a woman aged 25 to 39 in good health and CMV-seronegative.

This sequence joins TRBV30 and TRBJ2-7; 9 nucleotides align to TRBD2. V lost 3 bases to trimming and J lost 2 bases; unmatched junction nucleotides: 5. Germline loops: CDR1 GTSNPN, CDR2 SVGIG (reference sequence). CDR3 length: 14 amino acids. Written as DNA, the CDR3 is TGTGCCTGGAGGGGCGGGAGGGGTGCCTACGAGCAGTACTTC. It encodes CAWRGGRGAYEQYF.

The chain combines TRBV29-1 with TRBJ1-5; 8 bases fit TRBD1. Trimming removed 6 bases from V and 3 bases from J; junction bases left unmatched: 7. The CDR3 is made up of 14 amino acids. In germline, CDR1 is SQVTM, CDR2 ANQGSEA. CDR3 in amino acids: CSVKQGGDNQPQHF. The DNA for the CDR3 is TGCAGCGTAAAACAGGGGGGTGACAATCAGCCCCAGCATTTT. The full variable domain, its missing parts supplied by reference TRBV29-1 and TRBJ1-5, is SAVISQKPSRDICQRGTSLTIQCQVDSQVTMMFWYRQQPGQSLTLIATANQGSEATYESGFVIDKFPISRPNLTFSTLTVSNMSPEDSSIYLCSVKQGGDNQPQHFGDGTRLSIL.

CDR3 DNA sequence: TGTGCCGCGGGGGCGCGGGCTAATGAAAAACTGTTTTTT. Protein product: CAAGARANEKLFF. The genes are TRBV6-5 and TRBJ1-4; a weak D match, TRBD1 (6 bases). V was pared by 11 bases and J by 3 bases, with 13 bases between. The CDR3 extends over 13 amino acids. Germline assignment: CDR1 MNHEY and CDR2 SVGAGI.

The chain employs TRBV28 and TRBJ2-7, with 7 bases fitting TRBD1. Germline values: CDR1 MDHEN, CDR2 SYDVKM. Trimming removed 2 bases from V and 9 bases from J; junction bases left unmatched: 4. The CDR3 has 12 residues. The CDR3 DNA sequence: TGTGCCAGCAGTTTACTTTGGGACAGGCAGTACTTC. As protein: CASSLLWDRQYF. Combining the CDR3 with reference TRBV28 and TRBJ2-7 gives the whole variable domain DVKVTQSSRYLVKRTGEKVFLECVQDMDHENMFWYRQDPGLGLRLIYFSYDVKMKEKGDIPEGYSVSREKKERFSLILESASTNQTSMYLCASSLLWDRQYFGPGTRLTVT.

The chain has TRBV5-1 and TRBJ2-5, with TRBD1 matching 9 bases. This CDR3 is built from 15 residues. Germline V CDR1 and CDR2: SGHRS, YFSETQ. V lost 4 bases, J lost 5 bases, and 9 bases stayed unmatched. As DNA, the CDR3 is TGCGCCAGCAGCGTGTCCAGGACAGGGGAGGAGACCCAGTACTTC. As protein: CASSVSRTGEETQYF. Supplemented by reference TRBV5-1 and TRBJ2-5, the full variable domain reads KAGVTQTPRYLIKTRGQQVTLSCSPISGHRSVSWYQQTPGQGLQFLFEYFSETQRNKGNFPGRFSGRQFSNSRSEMNVSTLELGDSALYLCASSVSRTGEETQYFGPGTRLLVL.

The V call is TRBV29-1, the J call TRBJ2-7; 7 positions match TRBD2. V dropped 3 bases and J dropped 6; count of bases not matched to a gene: 8. Germline CDR1 and CDR2: SQVTM and ANQGSEA. This CDR3 is built from 13 residues. CDR3 region: CSVDSAGETEQYF. CDR3 sequence (DNA): TGCAGCGTTGACTCGGCGGGAGAAACCGAGCAGTACTTC.

This rearrangement joins TRBV6-1 to TRBJ1-1; TRBD1 matches at 9 bases. Trimming at V came to 4 bases and at J to 4 bases, leaving 1 base not matched to a gene. Germline V gene data show CDR1 as MNHNS and CDR2 as SASEGT. The CDR3 has 13 residues. The CDR3 loop is CASSGTGVTEAFF. The CDR3 nucleotides are TGTGCCAGCAGTGGGACAGGGGTCACTGAAGCTTTCTTT.

This rearrangement joins TRBV6-5 to TRBJ2-1; 8 nucleotides line up with TRBD2. The CDR3 sequence is 14 residues long. Per the germline V gene, CDR1 is MNHEY and CDR2 is SVGAGI. V was pared by 8 bases and J by 6 bases, with 9 bases of the junction left unmatched. Written as DNA, the CDR3 is TGTGCCAGCTCGACGGGAGGGCCAGTCAATGAGCAGTTCTTC. Translated, it gives CASSTGGPVNEQFF.

V is TRBV27 and J is TRBJ1-2, with D unresolved. Per the germline V gene, CDR1 is MNHEY and CDR2 is SMNVEV (reference sequence). CDR3 size: 12 residues. V dropped 6 bases and J dropped 3 bases, with 8 bases sitting between them. The CDR3 bases are TGTGCCAGCAGACGGGAGGACTATGGCTACACCTTC. Its translation is CASRREDYGYTF.

The J gene is TRBJ2-1, the V gene TRBV30, with 10 bases matching TRBD1. Per germline, CDR1 GTSNPN and CDR2 SVGIG (reference sequence). J was trimmed by 9 bases and V by 5 bases; bases with no gene match: 4. CDR3 length equals 12 residues. The DNA of the CDR3 is TGTGCCTGGGACAGGGGGCTTATTGAGCAGTTCTTC. This gives the protein CAWDRGLIEQFF.

V is TRBV2 and J is TRBJ2-6, with TRBD1 matching 8 bases. The CDR3 runs 16 residues. Germline V gene lookup returns CDR1 SNHLY and CDR2 FYNNEI. Trimming removed 8 bases from V and 3 bases from J; junction bases left unmatched: 9. The CDR3 loop is CASCQGQGSGANVLTF. The CDR3 nucleotides read TGTGCCAGCTGTCAAGGACAGGGAAGTGGGGCCAACGTCCTGACTTTC.

This clone has just a few counts. The chain joins TRBV4-1 to TRBJ1-2; 7 positions match TRBD1. The germline gives CDR1 MGHRA, CDR2 YSYEKL. With 2 bases clipped from V and 8 bases from J, the junction kept 14 bases outside the gene matches. This CDR3 has 16 amino acids. The chain's CDR3 is CASSQTQQGLVFGYTF. The CDR3 DNA sequence: TGCGCCAGCAGCCAAACCCAACAGGGGCTTGTTTTCGGCTACACCTTC.

The chain couples TRBV5-1 to TRBJ2-2, with 8 bases fitting TRBD2. The CDR3 loop spans 15 amino acids. In germline, CDR1 is SGHRS, CDR2 YFSETQ. With 5 bases clipped from V and 7 bases from J, the junction kept 10 bases outside the gene matches. The CDR3 spells CASRRAREDSGELFF. The CDR3 region has the DNA TGCGCCAGCAGACGAGCGCGGGAGGATAGCGGGGAGCTGTTTTTT.

This sequence joins TRBV15 and TRBJ1-5; no clear D. This CDR3 contains 14 residues. V lost 6 bases and J lost 0, with 9 bases in between. CDR1 and CDR2 from the germline V gene are LNHNV and YYDKDF (reference sequence). CDR3 nucleotide sequence: TGTGCCACCAGTAACTTCTATAGCAATCAGCCCCAGCATTTT. As protein: CATSNFYSNQPQHF.

The chain carries TRBV11-3 and TRBJ1-1; D is undetermined. CDR1 and CDR2 from the germline V gene are SGHNT and YENEEA. The CDR3 loop spans 13 amino acids. The V gene lost 5 bases and the J gene lost 1 base, with 8 bases spanning the gap. The CDR3, as DNA: TGTGCCAGCAGCCCGCGGGGGAACACTGAAGCTTTCTTT. Protein: CASSPRGNTEAFF. Combining the CDR3 with reference TRBV11-3 and TRBJ1-1 gives the whole variable domain EAGVVQSPRYKIIEKKQPVAFWCNPISGHNTLYWYLQNLGQGPELLIRYENEEAVDDSQLPKDRFSAERLKGVDSTLKIQPAELGDSAVYLCASSPRGNTEAFFGQGTRLTVV.

As DNA, the CDR3 is TGTGCCAGCAGCCCCTTAGCATCCTACGAGCAGTACTTC. It encodes CASSPLASYEQYF. The chain uses TRBV7-9 and TRBJ2-7; D is undetermined. V lost 5 bases and J lost 1, with 9 bases in between. This CDR3 has 13 amino acids. Germline CDR1 SEHNR, CDR2 FQNEAQ (reference sequence).

This clone is medium-sized (0.01 to 0.1%) within its sample. V is TRBV7-9 and J is TRBJ1-1; TRBD1 agrees at 9 bases. Germline assignment: CDR1 SEHNR and CDR2 FQNEAQ (reference sequence). The CDR3 is made up of 16 amino acids. With 5 bases clipped from V and 3 bases from J, the junction kept 10 bases outside the gene matches. This chain's CDR3 is CASSKGTGSTDTEAFF. The DNA for the CDR3 is TGTGCCAGCAGCAAGGGGACAGGGAGTACGGACACTGAAGCTTTCTTT.

The rearrangement joins TRBV4-1 to TRBJ1-5; no reliable D call. Per the germline V gene, CDR1 is MGHRA and CDR2 is YSYEKL. V was cut by 4 bases and J by 3 bases, with 10 bases left in between. This CDR3 is 14 amino acids long. This chain's CDR3 is CASSRTDYNQPQHF. The CDR3 nucleotides are TGCGCCAGCAGCCGAACAGATTACAATCAGCCCCAGCATTTT.

The rearrangement uses TRBV6-6 and TRBJ2-7; the D is unclear. V lost 7 bases, J lost 0 bases, and 13 bases lay in between. CDR1 and CDR2 (germline): MNHNY, SVGAGI (reference sequence). This CDR3 is 14 amino acids long. The CDR3 loop is CASTLGASSYEQYF. The CDR3 coding sequence is TGTGCCAGCACCTTAGGAGCTAGCTCCTACGAGCAGTACTTC.

This chain links TRBV4-2 with TRBJ1-1; TRBD1 is a possible D gene (5 bases). This CDR3 has 15 residues. V was pared by 3 bases and J by 1 base, with 12 bases between. Germline loops: CDR1 LGHNA, CDR2 YNFKEQ. CDR3: CASSQKTVPNTEAFF. For the CDR3, the DNA is TGTGCCAGCAGCCAGAAGACAGTTCCGAACACTGAAGCTTTCTTT.

This clone was observed a single time. The chain has TRBV5-4 and TRBJ2-1; the D gene is possibly TRBD2 (5 bases). V shed 7 bases and J shed 3 bases, with 8 bases lying between them. The CDR3 covers 12 residues. Germline CDR1 is SGHNT and CDR2 is YYREEE (reference sequence). The CDR3 loop reads CASGLDYNEQFF. CDR3 in DNA: TGTGCCAGCGGACTGGACTACAATGAGCAGTTCTTC.

This clone has a handful of counts. The chain employs TRBV18 and TRBJ1-3; D is possibly TRBD1 (6 bases). CDR3 length: 15 amino acids. CDR1 is KGHSH and CDR2 is LQKENI in the germline V gene. Between the trimmed V and J ends, which lost 3 bases and 0 bases, there was a span of 9 bases. The chain's CDR3 is CASSPTGSSGNTIYF. The CDR3 DNA sequence: TGTGCCAGCTCACCTACAGGGTCCTCTGGAAACACCATATATTTT.

The chain uses TRBV20-1 and TRBJ2-5; a weak D match, TRBD2 (5 bases). Germline assignment: CDR1 DFQATT and CDR2 SNEGSKA (reference sequence). The CDR3 is 11 amino acids. V was shortened by 6 bases and J by 7 bases, with 12 bases between the two germline ends. CDR3 region: CSAKTRGTQYF. In DNA form, the CDR3 reads TGCAGTGCCAAGACCCGGGGGACCCAGTACTTC.

This chain links TRBV2 with TRBJ2-2; D is ambiguous. The germline V gene has CDR1 SNHLY and CDR2 FYNNEI. V lost 6 bases to trimming and J lost 0 bases, with 11 bases between them. The length of the CDR3 is 15 residues. The CDR3 sequence is CASRAVSSNTGELFF. The CDR3 DNA follows: TGTGCCAGCAGAGCTGTTAGCTCGAACACCGGGGAGCTGTTTTTT.

The DNA of the CDR3 is TGTGCCAGCAGCTACCCAGGGTACGGCGAGCAGTACTTC. This gives the protein CASSYPGYGEQYF. This chain links TRBV28 with TRBJ2-7; TRBD1 might be the D (5 bases). This CDR3 contains 13 residues. Trimming pared 6 bases from V and 6 bases from J, leaving 15 bases between. CDR1 and CDR2 from the germline V gene are MDHEN and SYDVKM.

This chain uses TRBV7-9 with TRBJ2-2, with D hard to call. The V end lost 5 bases, the J end lost 4 bases, and 8 bases lay between the germline ends. The CDR3 runs to 13 residues. Per the germline V gene, CDR1 is SEHNR and CDR2 is FQNEAQ (reference sequence). The DNA of the CDR3 is TGTGCCAGCAGCCCTCGGGTCACCGGGGAGCTGTTTTTT. Translated, it gives CASSPRVTGELFF.

This rearrangement joins TRBV6-5 to TRBJ2-5, with 7 bases fitting TRBD2. V trimming: 2 bases; J trimming: 5 bases; junction bases outside the gene matches: 8. Germline V gene lookup returns CDR1 MNHEY and CDR2 SVGAGI. This CDR3 is 15 amino acids long. CDR3: CASSYKRLAVETQYF. Here the CDR3 DNA reads TGTGCCAGCAGTTACAAACGTCTAGCGGTCGAGACCCAGTACTTC.

By proportion, this clone is medium-sized (0.01 to 0.1%). The chain employs TRBV7-9 and TRBJ2-7; 7 bases match TRBD1. From germline, CDR1 is SEHNR and CDR2 FQNEAQ (reference sequence). With V trimmed by 7 bases and J by 1 base, 10 bases remained unmatched. This CDR3 spans 15 amino acids. The CDR3 DNA follows: TGTGCCAGCAACCAAAGTCCGGACAGGTCCTACGAGCAGTACTTC. Amino acid sequence: CASNQSPDRSYEQYF.